This TCR beta chain is drawn from a study of T-cell reconstitution after alpha-beta-depleted transplantation in children. The study, taken as a whole, reports: Surviving recipient T cells and thymic progenitors produced the high day-60 TCRbeta diversity seen in some patients. Several hundred expanded graft clones reportedly were the source of alpha-beta T cells about two months after transplant. It was newly produced T cells that mostly accounted for T-cell counts and diversity one year after transplant.

Comments on this clonotype: Its antigen is undetermined.

CDR1 and CDR2 (germline): DFQATT, SNEGSKA (reference sequence). Unmatched junction bases numbered 14, after V lost 6 bases and J lost 5 bases. The CDR3 has 15 amino acids. TCRbeta library preparation incorporated unique molecular identifiers. TCRdb independently ran MiXCR on the PCR reads; one entry per CDR3 protein. The sample holds fewer than 250,000 distinct CDR3 sequences, roughly 15% seen once. The chain has TRBV20-1 and TRBJ2-5, with TRBD2 identical over 8 bases. The TCR originated in a male patient aged 2 to 10 who had a stem cell transplant for acute lymphoblastic leukemia, so the T cells may come from the graft donor. The specimen was PBMCs, mostly from graft donor cells, collected 360 days after TCRalphabeta/CD19-depleted stem cell transplant. CDR3 residues: CSASPGTSTTETQYF. CDR3 DNA sequence: TGCAGTGCCTCCCCCGGGACTAGTACTACGGAGACCCAGTACTTC.